A selection of T cell receptor beta chains follows, all from one sample in a study of cytomegalovirus exposure and HLA in healthy donors. Produced via immunoSEQ multiplex PCR; TCRdb's table is partial and in-frame only. The sample carries roughly 160,000 clones, 75% to 90% recorded once. The specimen sequenced was PBMCs. All receptors derive from a male donor in good health and CMV-seronegative. The CDR3 runs from the conserved cysteine through the conserved F or W. Each record gives: J gene, clone size, V gene, D gene, CDR3 DNA, CDR3 protein. D genes are given only for firm matches. Only part of the rows carry a size: once, few, many, or a class if the clone is expanded.

j_call: TRBJ1-2; clone_size: -; v_call: TRBV29-1; d_call: -; cdr3_nt: TGCAGCGTTGAAGGGCGGGGGGCCCTCTATGGCTACACCTTC; cdr3_aa: CSVEGRGALYGYTF
j_call: TRBJ2-1; clone_size: few; v_call: TRBV19; d_call: -; cdr3_nt: TGTGCCAGTAGTACGACAGTTCGGAATGAGCAGTTCTTC; cdr3_aa: CASSTTVRNEQFF
j_call: TRBJ1-6; clone_size: -; v_call: TRBV19; d_call: -; cdr3_nt: TGTGCCACTAGTATGGGGGGTCGGGGCCCGACTAATTCACCCCTCCACTTT; cdr3_aa: CATSMGGRGPTNSPLHF
j_call: TRBJ1-5; clone_size: -; v_call: TRBV6-5; d_call: -; cdr3_nt: TGTGCCAGCAGTTACGGGAGGGATCAGCCCCAGCATTTT; cdr3_aa: CASSYGRDQPQHF
j_call: TRBJ1-5; clone_size: -; v_call: TRBV9; d_call: -; cdr3_nt: TGTGCCAGCAGCCCTCATGTCGGGGATCAGCCCCAGCATTTT; cdr3_aa: CASSPHVGDQPQHF
j_call: TRBJ2-3; clone_size: -; v_call: TRBV4-3; d_call: -; cdr3_nt: TGCGCCAGCAGCCAAGATGGGGCAGGTCCAGATACGCAGTATTTT; cdr3_aa: CASSQDGAGPDTQYF
j_call: TRBJ1-3; clone_size: few; v_call: TRBV14; d_call: -; cdr3_nt: TGTGCCAGCAGCCATCGACAGTTCTCGAGCTCTGGAAACACCATATATTTT; cdr3_aa: CASSHRQFSSSGNTIYF
j_call: TRBJ2-5; clone_size: -; v_call: TRBV5-6; d_call: -; cdr3_nt: TGTGCCAGCAGCTTGGTTGGACGGGGGGCTCAAGAGACCCAGTACTTC; cdr3_aa: CASSLVGRGAQETQYF
j_call: TRBJ1-3; clone_size: few; v_call: TRBV4-1; d_call: -; cdr3_nt: TGCGCCAGCAGCCAAGTGGACGGACATTCTGGAAACACCATATATTTT; cdr3_aa: CASSQVDGHSGNTIYF
j_call: TRBJ1-5; clone_size: few; v_call: TRBV5-5; d_call: -; cdr3_nt: TGTGCCAGCAGCTTGGTTCAGGGAATTCAGCCCCAGCATTTT; cdr3_aa: CASSLVQGIQPQHF
j_call: TRBJ2-7; clone_size: -; v_call: TRBV5-1; d_call: -; cdr3_nt: TGCGCCAGCAGCTTGGTGGGCAGTTCCTACGAGCAGTACTTC; cdr3_aa: CASSLVGSSYEQYF
j_call: TRBJ2-7; clone_size: -; v_call: TRBV6-1; d_call: -; cdr3_nt: TGTGCCAGCAGTGAAGCGCGGAGCTCCTACGAGCAGTACTTC; cdr3_aa: CASSEARSSYEQYF
j_call: TRBJ2-1; clone_size: -; v_call: TRBV4-1; d_call: -; cdr3_nt: TGCGCCAGCAGCACCGGTGGGCCCCTCGCGGAGCAGTTCTTC; cdr3_aa: CASSTGGPLAEQFF
j_call: TRBJ2-5; clone_size: -; v_call: TRBV5-1; d_call: TRBD1; cdr3_nt: TGCGCCAGCAGCTTCCCAATATGGACAGGGGGAAGGGAGACCCAGTACTTC; cdr3_aa: CASSFPIWTGGRETQYF
j_call: TRBJ1-4; clone_size: -; v_call: TRBV18; d_call: -; cdr3_nt: TGTGCCAGCTCACCTTACGCTGCTAATAATGAAAAACTGTTTTTT; cdr3_aa: CASSPYAANNEKLFF
j_call: TRBJ2-3; clone_size: -; v_call: TRBV7-8; d_call: -; cdr3_nt: TGTGCCAGCAGCAGGGACTCCCGGGGAGATACGCAGTATTTT; cdr3_aa: CASSRDSRGDTQYF
j_call: TRBJ1-4; clone_size: few; v_call: TRBV29-1; d_call: -; cdr3_nt: TGCAGCGTCGGGAAGAATGAAAAACTGTTTTTT; cdr3_aa: CSVGKNEKLFF
j_call: TRBJ1-2; clone_size: -; v_call: TRBV5-1; d_call: TRBD1; cdr3_nt: TGCGCCAGCAGCATACAGGGGTCTGACTATGGCTACACCTTC; cdr3_aa: CASSIQGSDYGYTF
j_call: TRBJ1-1; clone_size: -; v_call: TRBV4-1; d_call: -; cdr3_nt: TGCGCCAGCAGCCAAGATGCCACACAGAGAATGAACACTGAAGCTTTCTTT; cdr3_aa: CASSQDATQRMNTEAFF
j_call: TRBJ1-5; clone_size: -; v_call: TRBV5-5; d_call: TRBD1; cdr3_nt: TGTGCCAGCAGGGTGGGGACAGGGGGATACAATCAGCCCCAGCATTTT; cdr3_aa: CASRVGTGGYNQPQHF
j_call: TRBJ1-6; clone_size: -; v_call: TRBV5-6; d_call: TRBD1; cdr3_nt: TGTGCCAGCAGCTTGGGGGACAGGGGACCAATTAATTCACCCCTCCACTTT; cdr3_aa: CASSLGDRGPINSPLHF
j_call: TRBJ1-2; clone_size: once; v_call: TRBV6-5; d_call: -; cdr3_nt: TGTGCCAGCAGTCCACAGGGTGGGGGCTACACCTTC; cdr3_aa: CASSPQGGGYTF
j_call: TRBJ2-1; clone_size: -; v_call: TRBV10-3; d_call: TRBD2; cdr3_nt: TGTGCCATCAGTGGGCTCCTAGCGGGGGGGCTTGGTTACAAAGGGCAGTTCTTC; cdr3_aa: CAISGLLAGGLGYKGQFF
j_call: TRBJ1-2; clone_size: -; v_call: TRBV9; d_call: TRBD1; cdr3_nt: TGTGCCAGCAGCAAAACAGGGGGCGCCAACTATGGCTACACCTTC; cdr3_aa: CASSKTGGANYGYTF
j_call: TRBJ2-1; clone_size: -; v_call: TRBV11-3; d_call: TRBD1; cdr3_nt: TGTGCCAGCAGCCCAACGGACAGGGGCGAATACAATGAGCAGTTCTTC; cdr3_aa: CASSPTDRGEYNEQFF
j_call: TRBJ2-7; clone_size: -; v_call: TRBV11-2; d_call: -; cdr3_nt: TGTGCCAGCAGCTTAAGGAGTCGGGGAACTTACGAGCAGTACTTC; cdr3_aa: CASSLRSRGTYEQYF
j_call: TRBJ1-1; clone_size: few; v_call: TRBV4-3; d_call: TRBD1; cdr3_nt: TGCGCCAGCAGCCAAGGGTGGCAGGGGGGTGAATCTTTCTTT; cdr3_aa: CASSQGWQGGESFF
j_call: TRBJ1-2; clone_size: -; v_call: TRBV5-5; d_call: TRBD1; cdr3_nt: TGTGCCAGCAACCCAGGGGGTTTGTGGTATGGCTACACCTTC; cdr3_aa: CASNPGGLWYGYTF
j_call: TRBJ1-1; clone_size: -; v_call: TRBV7-9; d_call: -; cdr3_nt: TGTGCCAGCAGCTTAGTAGGGGGAAGGACTGAAGCTTTCTTT; cdr3_aa: CASSLVGGRTEAFF
j_call: TRBJ1-4; clone_size: few; v_call: TRBV5-1; d_call: -; cdr3_nt: TGCGCCAGCACCAATGAAGGAGTCAGACAGAATGAAAAACTGTTTTTT; cdr3_aa: CASTNEGVRQNEKLFF
j_call: TRBJ2-1; clone_size: -; v_call: TRBV10-2; d_call: TRBD2; cdr3_nt: TGCGCCAGCAGGATGACTAGCGGGGGGGGTAACAATGAGCAGTTCTTC; cdr3_aa: CASRMTSGGGNNEQFF
j_call: TRBJ1-5; clone_size: -; v_call: TRBV4-1; d_call: TRBD1; cdr3_nt: TGCGCCAGCAGCCACCAGACAGGGGACCTCAAACCCCAGCATTTT; cdr3_aa: CASSHQTGDLKPQHF